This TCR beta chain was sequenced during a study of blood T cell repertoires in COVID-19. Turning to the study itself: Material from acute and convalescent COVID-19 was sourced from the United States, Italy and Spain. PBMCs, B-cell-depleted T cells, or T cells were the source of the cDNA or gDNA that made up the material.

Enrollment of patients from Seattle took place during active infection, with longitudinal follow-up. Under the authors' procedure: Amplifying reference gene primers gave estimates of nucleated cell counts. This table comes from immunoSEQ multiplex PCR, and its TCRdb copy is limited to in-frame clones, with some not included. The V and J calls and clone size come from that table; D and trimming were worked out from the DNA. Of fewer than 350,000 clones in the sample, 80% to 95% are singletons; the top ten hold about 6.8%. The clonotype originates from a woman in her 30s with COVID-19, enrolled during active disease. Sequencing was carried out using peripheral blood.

DNA of the CDR3: TGTGCCAGCAGCTTCGAGGACGAGCAGTACTTC. This translates into CASSFEDEQYF. V is TRBV5-4 and J is TRBJ2-7; no firm D call. CDR3 length equals 11 residues. V lost 2 bases and J lost 5, with 5 bases in between. The germline CDR1 and CDR2 sequences are SGHNT and YYREEE (reference sequence).